Below, 17 T cell receptor beta chains from the same sample are listed, as sequenced in a study of T-cell memory formation after mild COVID-19. TCRdb called the 5' RACE reads again in MiXCR, with one record for every CDR3 protein. The table lists about 110,000 distinct CDR3 sequences, under 15% of them singletons. The sequencing sample was made of PBMCs or a T cell subset sorted from them (not recorded which). The receptors stem from an adult woman who had mild COVID-19 (a few samples of this study predate the infection). Cell type and time point are not known.

This clonotype showed up just a few times. This chain links TRBV13 with TRBJ2-7, with 7 bases lining up with TRBD2. CDR3 length: 15 residues. Germline V CDR1 and CDR2: PRHDT, FYEKMQ (reference sequence). The junction had 12 bases not matched to a gene; V was cut back by 5 bases and J by 5 bases. The CDR3 region has the DNA TGTGCCAGCAGCCGGGCGGCGAGCGGGACGGACGAGCAGTACTTC. Protein sequence: CASSRAASGTDEQYF.

The V gene is TRBV3-1, the J gene TRBJ2-2; maybe TRBD1 (6 bases). The CDR3 covers 14 residues. Per the germline V gene, CDR1 is LGHDT and CDR2 is YNNKEL (reference sequence). Trimming took 1 base from V and 7 from J, leaving 10 bases between them. DNA of the CDR3: TGTGCCAGCAGCCAAGGGGACAAGATCGGGGAGCTGTTTTTT. Its translation: CASSQGDKIGELFF.

This clonotype came up a few times. The gene calls are TRBV7-9 and TRBJ2-2, with TRBD1 as a possible D gene (6 bases). The CDR3 has 17 residues. V was clipped by 8 bases and J by 2 bases, with 21 bases between them. Germline V gene lookup returns CDR1 SEHNR and CDR2 FQNEAQ (reference sequence). The CDR3 is CASHFGTPEKNTGELFF. The DNA of the CDR3 is TGTGCCAGCCACTTCGGGACACCTGAAAAAAACACCGGGGAGCTGTTTTTT. The full variable domain, with the rest looked up from reference TRBV7-9 and TRBJ2-2, is DTGVSQNPRHKITKRGQNVTFRCDPISEHNRLYWYRQTLGQGPEFLTYFQNEAQLEKSRLLSDRFSAERPKGSFSTLEIQRTEQGDSAMYLCASHFGTPEKNTGELFFGEGSRLTVL.

The chain carries TRBV4-1 and TRBJ1-1; D unclear. Germline values: CDR1 MGHRA, CDR2 YSYEKL. The CDR3 sequence is 17 residues long. V was trimmed by 0 bases and J by 8 bases, leaving 22 bases between them. CDR3 in DNA: TGCGCCAGCAGCCAAGACGGTCAACAGTCTTATTTGAGGGAAGCTTTCTTT. Translation gives CASSQDGQQSYLREAFF.

A note on this clonotype: At one end, the junction sequence differs from germline, possibly due to a read error. The J gene is TRBJ2-7, the V gene TRBV7-8; TRBD1 agrees at 8 bases. Per the germline V gene, CDR1 is SGHVS and CDR2 is FQNEAQ. The CDR3 is 15 residues long. CDR3 sequence (DNA): TGTGCCAGCAGCCTAGCCTACAGGGGGGCCCACGAGCAGTACTTC. Translating it yields CASSLAYRGAHEQYF.

The CDR3 here is CASSLVASGGEPSYEQYF. Written as DNA, the CDR3 is TGTGCCAGCAGCTTGGTCGCTAGCGGTGGGGAGCCCTCCTACGAGCAGTACTTC. This chain links TRBV7-8 with TRBJ2-7; TRBD2 agrees at 7 bases. The V segment lost 3 bases and the J segment 0 bases; nucleotides outside the gene matches: 14. Per the germline V gene, CDR1 is SGHVS and CDR2 is FQNEAQ. The CDR3 is made up of 18 amino acids. The full variable domain, with the rest looked up from reference TRBV7-8 and TRBJ2-7, is GAGVSQSPRYKVAKRGQDVALRCDPISGHVSLFWYQQALGQGPEFLTYFQNEAQLDKSGLPSDRFFAERPEGSVSTLKIQRTQQEDSAVYLCASSLVASGGEPSYEQYFGPGTRLTVT.

This chain connects TRBV5-1 to TRBJ1-1; the D gene is possibly TRBD1 (6 bases). Germline assignment: CDR1 SGHRS and CDR2 YFSETQ. With 7 bases removed from V and 4 bases from J, the gap between germline ends came to 14 bases. The CDR3 runs to 13 residues. CDR3: CASGPGVSTEAFF. CDR3 DNA sequence: TGCGCCAGCGGGCCAGGGGTCAGCACTGAAGCTTTCTTT.

The rearrangement links TRBV20-1 to TRBJ2-3; D gene uncertain. Germline-derived CDR1 and CDR2 are DFQATT and SNEGSKA (reference sequence). This CDR3 is built from 13 residues. Trimming cost V 2 bases and J 5 bases, with 11 bases left between them. This CDR3 is CSARLPFEDTQYF. The CDR3 DNA reads TGCAGTGCTAGACTCCCCTTCGAAGATACGCAGTATTTT.

This clonotype was counted a few times. V and J are TRBV19 and TRBJ1-5; no definite D call. V lost 5 bases and J 7 bases, leaving 9 bases between the germline ends. CDR3 length: 12 residues. Germline assignment: CDR1 LNHDA and CDR2 SQIVND (reference sequence). CDR3 protein: CASSPGGQPQHF. CDR3 coding DNA: TGTGCCAGTAGTCCGGGTGGACAGCCCCAGCATTTT.

This clonotype was seen only a few times. V gene TRBV15 combines with J gene TRBJ2-1; TRBD1 matches 9 bases. The CDR3 totals 17 residues. Germline V lookup: CDR1 LNHNV, CDR2 YYDKDF (reference sequence). The ends lost 0 bases at V and 5 bases at J; junction bases unmatched: 8. CDR3 in amino acids: CATSREQGALGDNEQFF. CDR3 DNA: TGTGCCACCAGCAGAGAACAGGGGGCGCTTGGAGACAATGAGCAGTTCTTC.

This clonotype turned up a few times. At one end, the junction sequence differs from germline, possibly due to a read error. The genes are TRBV7-7 and TRBJ2-1; 7 positions match TRBD2. Germline V CDR1 and CDR2: SSHAT, FNYEAQ (reference sequence). The CDR3 covers 15 residues. The CDR3 loop reads CASSLARGVYNEQFF. CDR3 DNA: TGTGCTAGCAGCTTAGCCCGGGGGGTCTACAATGAGCAGTTCTTC.

This clonotype appeared a few times. The chain joins TRBV11-1 to TRBJ2-1; 12 nucleotides align to TRBD2. Germline V CDR1 and CDR2: SGHAT, FQDESV (reference sequence). The CDR3 loop spans 14 amino acids. After removal of 2 bases from V and 9 bases from J, the junction contained 2 bases not matched to a gene. The CDR3 DNA follows: TGTGCCAGCAGCTTACCTAGCGGGAGGGCTGAGCAGTTCTTC. As protein: CASSLPSGRAEQFF.

This chain links TRBV28 with TRBJ2-6; a weak D match, TRBD1 (5 bases). The CDR3 extends over 16 amino acids. CDR1 MDHEN and CDR2 SYDVKM come from the germline V gene. Trimming left V 5 bases short and J 2 bases short, with 13 bases between. The CDR3 DNA reads TGTGCCAGCAGTCCTATGACAGCCGCTGGGGCCAACGTCCTGACTTTC. Amino acids: CASSPMTAAGANVLTF.

This chain uses TRBV29-1 with TRBJ2-7; 12 bases are shared with TRBD2. Germline trimming cut 7 bases from V and 0 bases from J; bases unmatched to any gene: 1. The CDR3 has 13 amino acids. Germline values: CDR1 SQVTM, CDR2 ANQGSEA. The DNA of the CDR3 is TGCAGCGCGACTAGCGGGAGCTCCTACGAGCAGTACTTC. Its translation: CSATSGSSYEQYF.

The chain is built from TRBV29-1 and TRBJ2-2, with 7 bases matching TRBD1. The CDR3 is 14 amino acids. J was trimmed by 4 bases and V by 7 bases; bases with no gene match: 9. The germline CDR1 and CDR2 sequences are SQVTM and ANQGSEA. DNA for the CDR3: TGCAGCGCCGTACAGGGGTTGGGCACCGGGGAGCTGTTTTTT. Translation: CSAVQGLGTGELFF.

The rearrangement links TRBV6-2 or TRBV6-3 to TRBJ2-7; TRBD2 agrees at 7 bases. Per the germline V gene, CDR1 is MNHEY and CDR2 is SVGEGT. V trimming: 8 bases; J trimming: 5 bases; junction bases outside the gene matches: 3. This CDR3 is 11 amino acids long. CDR3 protein: CASRGSNEQYF. In DNA form, the CDR3 reads TGTGCCAGCCGCGGGAGTAACGAGCAGTACTTC.

This clonotype occurred a few times. J is TRBJ2-2 and V is TRBV15, with D perhaps matching TRBD1 (5 bases). The V and J ends lost 4 bases and 2 bases respectively, with 14 bases between them. The germline V gene has CDR1 LNHNV and CDR2 YYDKDF (reference sequence). CDR3 length equals 16 residues. The CDR3 region is CATSKIDSLNTGELFF. The CDR3, as DNA: TGTGCCACCAGCAAGATAGACAGCCTAAACACCGGGGAGCTGTTTTTT.